The sequence of this T cell receptor (beta chain) was determined in a study of T cells in tumors after PD-1 blockade. Study details: Patients received pembrolizumab 200 mg every 3 weeks or cemiplimab 350 mg every 2 weeks.

The repertoire was sequenced with immunoSEQ multiplex PCR; TCRdb's copy has only in-frame clones and lacks some. The table lists fewer than 35,000 clones, roughly 78% of them singletons. Trimming took 0 bases from V and 9 from J, leaving 9 bases between them. CDR3 length equals 14 residues. The germline gives CDR1 LNHDA, CDR2 SQIVND (reference sequence). Whole-study results and caveats: About 41% of tumor TCR clonotypes were also found in blood.

Genomic DNA template from tumor biopsies or peripheral blood, 616 ng to 6,004 ng input. This clone was observed a few times. The antigen is undetermined. The chain combines TRBV19 with TRBJ1-6; D may be TRBD1 (5 bases). The source is a human donor with basal cell carcinoma. This specimen consisted of PBMCs, obtained before anti-PD-1 treatment. CDR3 DNA: TGTGCCAGTAGTATAGATATCAGGGCTTCACCCCTCCACTTT. Encoded protein: CASSIDIRASPLHF.